Included here is one T cell receptor beta chain sequence, with context. Produced via immunoSEQ multiplex PCR; TCRdb's table is partial and in-frame only. The repertoire has tens of thousands of clones, around 95% of them found once; the top ten carry 0.24%. The data are from a study of technical replicates of blood from a handful of donors. Germline loops: CDR1 MNHEY, CDR2 SVGAGI. This CDR3 is built from 14 residues. The ends were cut back, 2 bases at V and 0 bases at J, with 7 bases in the middle. The sample taken for sequencing was T cells isolated from PBMCs. The rearrangement links TRBV6-5 to TRBJ1-2; D remains unclear. This receptor was taken from a human donor in good health. The CDR3 spells CASSYRESNYGYTF. DNA of the CDR3: TGTGCCAGCAGTTACCGGGAATCTAACTATGGCTACACCTTC.